The 10 T cell receptor beta chains below were found in one sample sequenced in a study of T cell repertoires in cytomegalovirus infection. A single record per CDR3 protein comes from TCRdb applying MiXCR to the reads. The data show 250,000 to 300,000 distinct CDR3 sequences, around 9% seen once. The sample comprised PBMCs. The receptors were gathered from a human donor in good health (CMV status not recorded). Some clones in this sample may be carry-over from other donors' samples.

The chain is built from TRBV5-1 and TRBJ2-1, with D perhaps matching TRBD2 (6 bases). This CDR3 is 15 amino acids long. V was clipped by 4 bases and J by 1 base, with 12 bases between them. Germline lookup yields CDR1 SGHRS and CDR2 YFSETQ. The chain's CDR3 is CASSLSGLSYNEQFF. Written as DNA, the CDR3 is TGCGCCAGCAGCCTTAGCGGACTTTCCTACAATGAGCAGTTCTTC.

The chain has TRBV9 and TRBJ1-1, with 7 bases matching TRBD1. V dropped 0 bases and J dropped 5; count of bases not matched to a gene: 7. Germline values: CDR1 SGDLS, CDR2 YYNGEE. There are 15 residues in the CDR3. CDR3 sequence: CASSVVTGRETEAFF. In DNA, the CDR3 is TGTGCCAGCAGCGTAGTGACAGGGAGGGAGACTGAAGCTTTCTTT.

The rearrangement joins TRBV28 to TRBJ2-5; D possibly corresponds to TRBD2 (5 bases). The CDR3 extends over 13 amino acids. Per the germline V gene, CDR1 is MDHEN and CDR2 is SYDVKM. The germline V and J ends were trimmed by 8 bases and 4 bases, with 14 bases remaining between them. The CDR3, as DNA: TGTGCCAGCGTGACAACCCGGGGAGAGACCCAGTACTTC. Its translation is CASVTTRGETQYF. The whole variable domain, filled in from reference TRBV28 and TRBJ2-5, reads DVKVTQSSRYLVKRTGEKVFLECVQDMDHENMFWYRQDPGLGLRLIYFSYDVKMKEKGDIPEGYSVSREKKERFSLILESASTNQTSMYLCASVTTRGETQYFGPGTRLLVL.

There are many counts of this clonotype. This sequence joins TRBV5-1 and TRBJ2-3; D gene unclear. V was cut by 0 bases and J by 4 bases, with 12 bases left in between. Looked up from germline, CDR1 is SGHRS and CDR2 is YFSETQ. The CDR3 totals 15 residues. This chain's CDR3 is CASSLGVVGADTQYF. The CDR3 nucleotides read TGCGCCAGCAGCTTGGGCGTCGTTGGGGCAGATACGCAGTATTTT.

The chain employs TRBV28 and TRBJ1-6; no firm D call. The V and J ends lost 5 bases and 10 bases respectively, with 9 bases between them. Germline CDR1 MDHEN, CDR2 SYDVKM. The CDR3 length is 12 residues. CDR3 loop: CASSTPGSPLHF. The CDR3, as DNA: TGTGCCAGCAGTACCCCGGGGTCACCCCTCCACTTT.

This clonotype was recorded many times. The rearrangement uses TRBV7-9 and TRBJ2-7, with D possibly called TRBD1 or TRBD2 (5 bases each). The germline CDR1 and CDR2 sequences are SEHNR and FQNEAQ (reference sequence). V lost 5 bases, J lost 0 bases, and 11 bases lay in between. The length of the CDR3 is 14 residues. The CDR3 nucleotides are TGTGCCAGCAGCCGGGACCAGAGCTCCTACGAGCAGTACTTC. It codes for CASSRDQSSYEQYF. The full variable domain, its missing parts supplied by reference TRBV7-9 and TRBJ2-7, is DTGVSQNPRHKITKRGQNVTFRCDPISEHNRLYWYRQTLGQGPEFLTYFQNEAQLEKSRLLSDRFSAERPKGSFSTLEIQRTEQGDSAMYLCASSRDQSSYEQYFGPGTRLTVT.

The genes are TRBV28 and TRBJ1-6; no clear D. Germline-derived CDR1 and CDR2 are MDHEN and SYDVKM. V was cut by 1 base and J by 10 bases, with 5 bases left in between. This CDR3 has 12 amino acids. CDR3 loop: CASSLLTSPLHF. The DNA for the CDR3 is TGTGCCAGCAGTTTATTGACGTCACCCCTCCACTTT.

In this sample, this clonotype turned up many times. V usage is TRBV6-2 or TRBV6-3 and J usage is TRBJ2-2; tentatively, D is TRBD1 or TRBD2 (5 bases each). Trimming shortened V by 5 bases and J by 1 base, and 8 bases separated the two germline ends. The germline V gene has CDR1 MNHEY and CDR2 SVGEGT. The CDR3 covers 14 residues. The CDR3 DNA sequence: TGTGCCAGCAGTGGGACCCTGAACACCGGGGAGCTGTTTTTT. Its protein is CASSGTLNTGELFF.

Of note for this clonotype: One junction end does not reproduce the germline sequence, and a read error may be involved. This chain connects TRBV28 to TRBJ1-5, with D perhaps matching TRBD1 (6 bases). Germline assignment: CDR1 MDHEN and CDR2 SYDVKM. The CDR3 has 12 residues. CDR3 bases: TGTGCCAGCAGTACAGGGAATCACCCCCAGCATTTT. This sequence encodes CASSTGNHPQHF.

This clonotype occurred a few times. The gene calls are TRBV30 and TRBJ1-5; 9 bases are a match to TRBD1. V trimming: 2 bases; J trimming: 7 bases; junction bases outside the gene matches: 9. Germline-derived CDR1 and CDR2 are GTSNPN and SVGIG (reference sequence). This CDR3 is built from 15 residues. CDR3 nucleotide sequence: TGTGCCTGGAGTCCAGGGACAGGGATCATCCAGCCCCAGCATTTT. Translation gives CAWSPGTGIIQPQHF.